Shown below are 5 T cell receptor beta chains from a single sample sequenced in a study of T-cell memory formation after mild COVID-19. MiXCR was run by TCRdb on the 5' RACE reads, yielding one entry per CDR3 protein. Of about 500,000 distinct CDR3 sequences listed, around 21% are singletons. Material: PBMCs or a T cell subset sorted from them (not recorded which). The source of these receptors is an adult woman who had mild COVID-19 (a few samples of this study predate the infection). Cell type and time point are not known.

This clonotype showed up just a few times. The rearrangement joins TRBV5-6 to TRBJ2-7; D is uncertain. The V gene's germline CDR1 is SGHDT and CDR2 YYEEEE. The CDR3 runs 13 residues. V gave up 4 bases and J gave up 2 bases, with 10 bases separating them. The CDR3 bases are TGTGCCAGCAGCCCCGGGTATACCTACGAGCAGTACTTC. The encoded protein is CASSPGYTYEQYF.

This clonotype was observed a few times. This chain connects TRBV25-1 to TRBJ2-3; D call uncertain. This CDR3 is 16 amino acids long. The V and J ends lost 1 base and 7 bases respectively, with 18 bases between them. Germline V gene lookup returns CDR1 MGHDK and CDR2 SYGVNS. The CDR3 bases are TGTGCCAGCAGTGAATTGGGGTCGGAGAGACTCCATACGCAGTATTTT. Its protein is CASSELGSERLHTQYF.

The V call is TRBV12-3 or TRBV12-4, the J call TRBJ2-1; D gene ambiguous. The CDR3 covers 10 residues. V dropped 4 bases and J dropped 10 bases, with 5 bases sitting between them. For the CDR3, the DNA is TGTGCCAGCAGTTCCCAGGAGCAGTTCTTC. The encoded protein is CASSSQEQFF.

This clonotype was picked up a small number of times. The chain uses TRBV15 and TRBJ2-1, with D possibly matching TRBD1 (5 bases). Germline lookup yields CDR1 LNHNV and CDR2 YYDKDF (reference sequence). This CDR3 comprises 17 residues. Between the trimmed V and J ends, which lost 0 bases and 7 bases, there was a span of 19 bases. The CDR3 bases are TGTGCCACCAGCAGAGATAGGTCGGCAGGGTTAATGAATGAGCAGTTCTTC. It codes for CATSRDRSAGLMNEQFF.

The chain uses TRBV7-9 and TRBJ1-2; possibly TRBD1 for D (5 bases). Trimming took 3 bases from V and 6 from J, leaving 11 bases between them. Germline V CDR1 and CDR2: SEHNR, FQNEAQ (reference sequence). The CDR3 consists of 13 residues. The CDR3 protein is CASSFRGRDGYTF. Written as DNA, the CDR3 is TGTGCCAGCAGCTTCCGGGGACGGGATGGCTACACCTTC.